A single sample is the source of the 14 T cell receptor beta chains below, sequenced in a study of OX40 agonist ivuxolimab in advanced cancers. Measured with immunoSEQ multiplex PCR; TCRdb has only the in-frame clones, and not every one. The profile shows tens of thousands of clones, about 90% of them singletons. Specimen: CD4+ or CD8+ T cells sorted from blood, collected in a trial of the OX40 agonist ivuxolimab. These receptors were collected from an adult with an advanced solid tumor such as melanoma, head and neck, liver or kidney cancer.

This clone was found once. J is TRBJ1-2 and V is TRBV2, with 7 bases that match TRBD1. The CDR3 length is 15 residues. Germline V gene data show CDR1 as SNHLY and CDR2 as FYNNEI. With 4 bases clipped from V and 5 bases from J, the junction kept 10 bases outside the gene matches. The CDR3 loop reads CASSVTAGGLYGYTF. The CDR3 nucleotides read TGTGCCAGCAGTGTAACGGCAGGGGGTTTGTATGGCTACACCTTC.

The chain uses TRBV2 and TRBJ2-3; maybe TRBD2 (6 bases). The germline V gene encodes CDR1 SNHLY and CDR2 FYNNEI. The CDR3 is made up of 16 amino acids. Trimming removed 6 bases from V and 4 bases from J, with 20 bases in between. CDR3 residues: CASRTAPSVGPDTQYF. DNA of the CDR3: TGTGCCAGCAGGACCGCCCCTAGCGTCGGGCCAGATACGCAGTATTTT.

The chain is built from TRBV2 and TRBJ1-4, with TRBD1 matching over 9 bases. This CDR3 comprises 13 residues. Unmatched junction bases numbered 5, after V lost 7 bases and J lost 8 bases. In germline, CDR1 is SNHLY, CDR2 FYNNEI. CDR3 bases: TGTGCCAGCAAGGGACAGGGTCAGGAAAAACTGTTTTTT. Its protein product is CASKGQGQEKLFF.

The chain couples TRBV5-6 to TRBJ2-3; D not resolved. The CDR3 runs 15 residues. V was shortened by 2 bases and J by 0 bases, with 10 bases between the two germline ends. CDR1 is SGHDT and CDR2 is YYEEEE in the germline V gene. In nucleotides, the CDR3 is TGTGCCAGCAGCTTAGGAACTACTAGCACAGATACGCAGTATTTT. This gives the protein CASSLGTTSTDTQYF.

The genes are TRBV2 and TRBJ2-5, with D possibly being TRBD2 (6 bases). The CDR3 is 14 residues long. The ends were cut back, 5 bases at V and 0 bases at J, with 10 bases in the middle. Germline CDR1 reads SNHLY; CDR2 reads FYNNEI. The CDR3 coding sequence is TGTGCCAGCAGTCGGTGGGGGGACCAAGAGACCCAGTACTTC. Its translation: CASSRWGDQETQYF.

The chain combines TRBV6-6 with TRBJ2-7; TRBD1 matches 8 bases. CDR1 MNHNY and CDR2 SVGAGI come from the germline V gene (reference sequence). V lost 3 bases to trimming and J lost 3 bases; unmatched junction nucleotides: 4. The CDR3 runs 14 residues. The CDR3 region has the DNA TGTGCCAGCAGTTATCAACAGGGGGGCTACGAGCAGTACTTC. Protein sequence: CASSYQQGGYEQYF.

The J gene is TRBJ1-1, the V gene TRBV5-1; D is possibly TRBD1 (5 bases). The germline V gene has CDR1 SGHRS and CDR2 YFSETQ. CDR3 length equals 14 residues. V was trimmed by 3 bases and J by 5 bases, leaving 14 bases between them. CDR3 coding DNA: TGCGCCAGCAGCTCGACAGTTACGTCGACTGAAGCTTTCTTT. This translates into CASSSTVTSTEAFF.

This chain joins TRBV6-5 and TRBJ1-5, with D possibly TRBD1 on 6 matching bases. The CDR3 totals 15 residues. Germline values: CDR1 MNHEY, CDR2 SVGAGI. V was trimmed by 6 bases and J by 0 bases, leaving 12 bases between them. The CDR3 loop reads CASSRDRYSNQPQHF. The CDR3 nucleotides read TGTGCCAGCAGCAGAGACAGGTATAGCAATCAGCCCCAGCATTTT.

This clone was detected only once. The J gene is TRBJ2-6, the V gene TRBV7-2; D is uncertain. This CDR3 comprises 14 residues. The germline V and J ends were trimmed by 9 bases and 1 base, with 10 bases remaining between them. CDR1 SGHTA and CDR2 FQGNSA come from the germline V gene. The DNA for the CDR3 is TGTGCCAGTTTAAGGGAATCTGGGGCCAACGTCCTGACTTTC. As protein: CASLRESGANVLTF.

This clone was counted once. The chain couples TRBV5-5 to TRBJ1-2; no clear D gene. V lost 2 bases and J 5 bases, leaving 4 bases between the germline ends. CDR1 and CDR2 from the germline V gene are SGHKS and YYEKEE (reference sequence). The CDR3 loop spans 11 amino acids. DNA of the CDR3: TGTGCCAGCAGCTTCATGTATGGCTACACCTTC. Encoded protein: CASSFMYGYTF.

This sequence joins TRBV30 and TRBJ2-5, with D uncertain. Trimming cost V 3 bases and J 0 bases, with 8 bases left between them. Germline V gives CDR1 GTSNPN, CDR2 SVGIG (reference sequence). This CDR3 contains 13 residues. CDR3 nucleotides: TGTGCCTGGAGAGGCAGTTACCAAGAGACCCAGTACTTC. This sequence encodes CAWRGSYQETQYF.

CDR3 in amino acids: CASSEPSGGDEQFF. The DNA for the CDR3 is TGCGCCAGCAGTGAGCCTAGCGGGGGGGATGAGCAGTTCTTC. V is TRBV10-1 and J is TRBJ2-1; the match to TRBD2 covers 12 bases. Trimming took 2 bases from V and 8 from J; bases not matched to a gene: 1. Germline CDR1 is WNHNN and CDR2 is SYGVQD (reference sequence). The CDR3 runs 14 residues.

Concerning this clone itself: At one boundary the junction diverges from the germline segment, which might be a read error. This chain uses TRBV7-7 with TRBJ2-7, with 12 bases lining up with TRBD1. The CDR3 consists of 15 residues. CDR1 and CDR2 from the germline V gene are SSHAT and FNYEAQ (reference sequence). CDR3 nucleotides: TGTGCTAGCAGCTTGGGACAGGGGGCCCACTACGAGCAGTACTTC. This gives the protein CASSLGQGAHYEQYF.

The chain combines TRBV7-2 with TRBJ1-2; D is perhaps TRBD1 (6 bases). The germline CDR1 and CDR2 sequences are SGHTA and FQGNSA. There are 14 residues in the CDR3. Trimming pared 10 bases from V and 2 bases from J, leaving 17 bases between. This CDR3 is CATQGGTLNYGYTF. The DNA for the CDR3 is TGTGCCACGCAAGGGGGGACTTTAAACTATGGCTACACCTTC.